Each of the 2 T cell receptor beta chains below was sequenced from the same sample in a study of T cells in Graves' hyperthyroidism and ophthalmopathy. TCR beta CDR3 regions were amplified from RNA. Primed by the HTBI set, a first-round RT-PCR was run on the TCR CDR3. MiXCR, applied by TCRdb to the multiplex PCR reads, yields one record per CDR3 protein. Counted here are approximately 530,000 distinct CDR3 sequences, 20% occurring once; the ten biggest clones make up about 45%. Sequenced material: blood. These TCRs come from a man aged 35-49 years with Graves' ophthalmopathy.

In its sample, this clonotype was seen many times. The chain joins TRBV15 to TRBJ1-2, with a weak D call TRBD1 (5 bases). This CDR3 is 14 amino acids long. Trimming shortened V by 0 bases and J by 4 bases, and 9 bases separated the two germline ends. Germline lookup yields CDR1 LNHNV and CDR2 YYDKDF (reference sequence). CDR3 sequence (DNA): TGTGCCACCAGCAGAGACGAACAGGCCTATGGCTACACCTTC. Protein: CATSRDEQAYGYTF.

This clonotype was seen a few times. This sequence joins TRBV28 and TRBJ1-5; D unclear. CDR3 size: 20 residues. With 3 bases removed from V and 2 bases from J, the gap between germline ends came to 26 bases. Germline CDR1 is MDHEN and CDR2 is SYDVKM. CDR3 residues: CASSFLALKSRQYGNQPQHF. In DNA, the CDR3 is TGTGCCAGCAGTTTCTTAGCCCTCAAATCCAGGCAGTACGGCAATCAGCCCCAGCATTTT.